This T cell receptor beta chain was sequenced in a study of T cell changes during pregnancy in multiple sclerosis. Trimming took off 4 bases at V and 6 bases at J, with 4 bases between the two ends. Germline V gene sequence: CDR1 SEHNR, CDR2 FQNEAQ (reference sequence). This CDR3 is built from 11 residues. The protocol was immunoSEQ multiplex PCR, while the TCRdb copy is restricted to in-frame clones and leaves out a portion. The sample yields 70,000 to 95,000 clones, 85% to 95% seen once. The clonotype was recovered from a female donor with multiple sclerosis, enrolled in a pregnancy study. Sample: peripheral blood, taken in the first trimester of pregnancy. The gene calls are TRBV7-9 and TRBJ2-1; D unclear. The CDR3 protein is CASSYSNEQFF. The CDR3 coding sequence is TGTGCCAGCAGCTACAGCAATGAGCAGTTCTTC.